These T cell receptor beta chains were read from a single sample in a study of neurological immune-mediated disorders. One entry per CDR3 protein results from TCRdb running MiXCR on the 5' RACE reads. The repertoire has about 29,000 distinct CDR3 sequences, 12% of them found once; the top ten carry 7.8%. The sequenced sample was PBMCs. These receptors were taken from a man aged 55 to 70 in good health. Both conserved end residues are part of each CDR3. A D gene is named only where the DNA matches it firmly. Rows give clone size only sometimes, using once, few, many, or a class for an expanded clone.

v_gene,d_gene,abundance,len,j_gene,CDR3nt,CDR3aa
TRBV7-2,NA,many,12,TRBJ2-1,TGTGCCAGCAGCCGGACTAACAATGAGCAGTTCTTC,CASSRTNNEQFF
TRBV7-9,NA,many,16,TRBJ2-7,TGTGCCAGCAGTTCCCCGGTGGGGATCCCCGCCTACGAGCAGTACTTC,CASSSPVGIPAYEQYF
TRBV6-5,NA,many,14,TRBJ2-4,TGTGCCAGCAGTTCGGATGTAGCCAAAAACATTCAGTACTTC,CASSSDVAKNIQYF
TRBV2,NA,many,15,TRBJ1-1,TGTGCCAGCAGTTCAGGGATGCGGATTGACACTGAAGCTTTCTTT,CASSSGMRIDTEAFF
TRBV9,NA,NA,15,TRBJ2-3,TGTGCCAGCAGCGTATTGTCGTCTAGCACAGATACGCAGTATTTT,CASSVLSSSTDTQYF
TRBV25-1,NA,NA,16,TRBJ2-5,TGTGCCAGCAGTGAGTTGGCGGGGAGCAAACAAGAGACCCAGTACTTC,CASSELAGSKQETQYF
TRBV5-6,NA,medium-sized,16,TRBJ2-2,TGTGCCAGCAGCTTGTGGTTAGGCATGAACACCGGGGAGCTGTTTTTT,CASSLWLGMNTGELFF
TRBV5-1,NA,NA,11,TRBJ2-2,TGCGCCAGCAGCTTGACCGGGGAGCTGTATTTT,CASSLTGELYF
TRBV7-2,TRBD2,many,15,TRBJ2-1,TGTGCCAGCAGGGTAATAGCGGGAGGTTTGAATGAGCAGTTCTTC,CASRVIAGGLNEQFF
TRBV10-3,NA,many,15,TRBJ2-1,TGTGCCATCAGTAGAGGAGGGCCTTCCTACAATGAGCAGTTCTTC,CAISRGGPSYNEQFF
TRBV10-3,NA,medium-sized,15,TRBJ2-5,TGTGCCATCAGTGGGACGAATAGCGGACAAGAGACCCAGTACTTC,CAISGTNSGQETQYF
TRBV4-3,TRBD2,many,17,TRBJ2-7,TGCGCCAGCAGCCAAGTAGTGTATGGCGGGAGCTCCTACGAGCAGTACTTC,CASSQVVYGGSSYEQYF
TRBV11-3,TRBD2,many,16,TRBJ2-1,TGTGCCAGCAGCTTAGATTGGTTAGCGGGAGATTCTGAGCAGTTCTTC,CASSLDWLAGDSEQFF
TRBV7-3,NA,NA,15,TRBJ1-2,TGTGCCAGCAGCTTAACGGCGGACAGCCTCTATGGCTACACCTTC,CASSLTADSLYGYTF
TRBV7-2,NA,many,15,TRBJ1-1,TGTGCCAGCAGCCCGTGGAGGGGTACGAACACTGAAGCTTTCTTT,CASSPWRGTNTEAFF
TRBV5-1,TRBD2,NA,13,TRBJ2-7,TGCGCCAGCTGGGGGACTAGCGGAGACGAGCAGTACTTC,CASWGTSGDEQYF
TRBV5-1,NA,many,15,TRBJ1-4,TGCGCCAGCAGCGTGCTTGGAGACGGTAATGAAAAACTGTTTTTT,CASSVLGDGNEKLFF
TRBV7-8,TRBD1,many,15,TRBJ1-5,TGTGCCAGCAGCCGAGGGGGCGGAATGGATCAGCCCCAGCATTTT,CASSRGGGMDQPQHF
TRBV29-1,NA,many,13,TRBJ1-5,TGCAGCGTACAAACAGGGAGTGGCCAGCCCCAGCATTTT,CSVQTGSGQPQHF
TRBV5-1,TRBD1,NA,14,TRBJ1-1,TGCGCCAGCCGAGATGGACAGGGACCCACTGAAGCTTTCTTT,CASRDGQGPTEAFF
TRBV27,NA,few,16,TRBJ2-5,TGTGCCAGCAGTCGCAGGGATAGCGGAACGCAAGAGACCCAGTACTTC,CASSRRDSGTQETQYF
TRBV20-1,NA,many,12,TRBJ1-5,TGCAGTGCTAGAGACAGAAATCAGCCCCAGCATTTT,CSARDRNQPQHF
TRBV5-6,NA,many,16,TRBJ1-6,TGTGCCAGCAGCCCCCACGGACTGGACGCTGATTCACCCCTCCACTTT,CASSPHGLDADSPLHF
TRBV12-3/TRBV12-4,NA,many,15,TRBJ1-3,TGTGCCAGCAGCACGGGGGGGTCGAGAGGAAACACCATATATTTT,CASSTGGSRGNTIYF
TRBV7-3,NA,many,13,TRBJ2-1,TGTGCCAGCAGCTTCCGTAACCAAAATGAGCAGTTCTTC,CASSFRNQNEQFF
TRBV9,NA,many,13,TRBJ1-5,TGTGCCCCTCAACGGGAAGGCAATCAGCCCCAGCATTTT,CAPQREGNQPQHF
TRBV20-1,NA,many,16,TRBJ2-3,TGCAGTGCTAGAAAGAGCCGAAGTTCTAGCACAGATACGCAGTATTTT,CSARKSRSSSTDTQYF
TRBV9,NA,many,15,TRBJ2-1,TGTGCCAGCAGCGCAGGATTTGGGAGGTACAATGAGCAGTTCTTC,CASSAGFGRYNEQFF
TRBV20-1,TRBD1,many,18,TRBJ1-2,TGCAGTGCTAGAGTCCCCGGGACAGGGTGGAGGGGGAGATATGGCTACACCTTC,CSARVPGTGWRGRYGYTF
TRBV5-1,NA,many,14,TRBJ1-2,TGCGCCAGCAGCTTTACGGTCGATAACTATGGCTACACCTTC,CASSFTVDNYGYTF
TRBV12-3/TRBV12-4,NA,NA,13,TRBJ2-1,TGTGCCAGCAGTGACCATTTCGGGGAGTTGGAGTTCTTC,CASSDHFGELEFF
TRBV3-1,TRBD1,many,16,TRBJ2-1,TGTGCCAGCAGCCCCCCGGGACAGGGGGCATACAATGAGCAGTTCTTC,CASSPPGQGAYNEQFF
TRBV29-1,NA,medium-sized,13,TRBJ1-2,TGCAGCGTTGATATACTTTCGGGCTATGGCTACACCTTC,CSVDILSGYGYTF
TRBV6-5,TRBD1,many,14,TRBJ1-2,TGTGCCAGCAGCAGGACAGGAAACGCGTATGGCTACACCTTC,CASSRTGNAYGYTF
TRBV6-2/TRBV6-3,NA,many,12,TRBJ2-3,TGTGCCAGCAGTTACTGGGCAGATACGCAGTATTTT,CASSYWADTQYF
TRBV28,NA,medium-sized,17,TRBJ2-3,TGTGCCAGCTCAGTTCCCCTTACAGCAGGGAGCACAGATACGCAGTATTTT,CASSVPLTAGSTDTQYF
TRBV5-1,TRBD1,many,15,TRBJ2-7,TGCGCCAGCAGCCTCTCGGGACAGACCTACTACGAGCAGTACTTC,CASSLSGQTYYEQYF
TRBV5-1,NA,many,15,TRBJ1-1,TGCGCCAGCAGCTTGGCCCGGGGCATGAACACTGAAGCTTTCTTT,CASSLARGMNTEAFF
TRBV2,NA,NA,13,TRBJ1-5,TGTGCCAGCAGTGGACAGGTCAATCAGCCCCAGCATTTT,CASSGQVNQPQHF
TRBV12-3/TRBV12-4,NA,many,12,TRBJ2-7,TGTGCCAGCAGCATGACAAGCAGCGAGCAGTACTTC,CASSMTSSEQYF
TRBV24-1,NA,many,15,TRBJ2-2,TGTGCCACCAGTGATTGGAAGGAGTACACCGGGGAGCTGTTTTTT,CATSDWKEYTGELFF
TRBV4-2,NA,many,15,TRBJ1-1,TGTGCCAGCAGCCAGGAGGGAGGAGGGAACACTGAAGCTTTCTTT,CASSQEGGGNTEAFF
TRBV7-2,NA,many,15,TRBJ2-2,TGTGCCAGCAGCTTAGTCGGCGGGAACACCGGGGAGCTGTTTTTT,CASSLVGGNTGELFF
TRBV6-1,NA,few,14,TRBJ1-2,TGTGCCAGCAGTGAATCGGTCAGCCTCTATGGCTACACCTTC,CASSESVSLYGYTF
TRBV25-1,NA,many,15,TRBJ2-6,TGTGCCAGCAAGTCAAACAGGGCTGGGGCCAACGTCCTGACTTTC,CASKSNRAGANVLTF
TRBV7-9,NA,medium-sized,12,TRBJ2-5,TGTGCCAGCAGCCCGCGCGGAGAGACCCAGTACTTC,CASSPRGETQYF
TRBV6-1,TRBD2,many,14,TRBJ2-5,TGTGCCAGCAGGACCGGGGGGGAGGGAGAGACCCAGTACTTC,CASRTGGEGETQYF
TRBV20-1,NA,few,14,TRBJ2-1,TGCAGCGCTAGGAGAGGCCCGCGTCGGAATGAGCAGTTCTTC,CSARRGPRRNEQFF
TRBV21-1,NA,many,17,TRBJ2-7,TGTGCCAGCAGCAAATCGTTTCGACCGATACTATTCCACGAGCAGTACTTC,CASSKSFRPILFHEQYF
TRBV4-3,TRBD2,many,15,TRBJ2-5,TGCGCCAGCAGCCAAGAACTAGCGGGAGGGGAGACCCAGTACTTC,CASSQELAGGETQYF
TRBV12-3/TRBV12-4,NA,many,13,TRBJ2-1,TGTGCCAGCAGTTTTCCCTCGGGGCTTGAGCAGTTCTTC,CASSFPSGLEQFF
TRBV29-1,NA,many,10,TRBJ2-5,TGCAGCGTCGATATAACCGAGCCGTCCTTC,CSVDITEPSF
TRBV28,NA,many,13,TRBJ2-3,TGTGCCAGCATGGGCGGGGGCACAGATACGCAGTATTTT,CASMGGGTDTQYF
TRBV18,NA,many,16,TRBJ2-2,TGTGCCAGCTCACCACTGGGGCGGGCGAACACCGGGGAGCTGTTTTTT,CASSPLGRANTGELFF
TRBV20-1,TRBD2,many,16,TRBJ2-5,TGCAGTGTGGTTTCTGAGGGGCTAGCGGTTCAAGAGACCCAGTACTTC,CSVVSEGLAVQETQYF
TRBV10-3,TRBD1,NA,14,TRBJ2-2,TGTGCCATCAGGAGGACAGGGAACACCGGGGAGCTGTTTTTT,CAIRRTGNTGELFF
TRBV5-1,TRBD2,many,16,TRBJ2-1,TGCGCCAGCAGCATACTACTAGCGGGGGGCTTTGATGAGCAGTTCTTC,CASSILLAGGFDEQFF
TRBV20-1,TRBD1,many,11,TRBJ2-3,TGCAGTGCTACAGGGGGAGATACGCAGTATTTT,CSATGGDTQYF
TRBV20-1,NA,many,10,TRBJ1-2,TGCAGTGCCCCGTATTATGGCTACACCTTC,CSAPYYGYTF
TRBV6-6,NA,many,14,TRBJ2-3,TGTGCCAGCAACGGACGCATTGACACAGATACGCAGTATTTT,CASNGRIDTDTQYF